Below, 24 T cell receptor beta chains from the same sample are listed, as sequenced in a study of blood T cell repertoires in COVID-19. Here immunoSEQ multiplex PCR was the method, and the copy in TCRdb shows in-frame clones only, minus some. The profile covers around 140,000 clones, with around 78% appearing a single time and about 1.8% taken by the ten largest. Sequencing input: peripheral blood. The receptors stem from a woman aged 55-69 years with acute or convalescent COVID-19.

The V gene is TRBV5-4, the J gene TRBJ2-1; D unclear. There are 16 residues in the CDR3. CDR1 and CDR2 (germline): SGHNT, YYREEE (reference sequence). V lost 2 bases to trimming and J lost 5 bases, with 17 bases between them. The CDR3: CASSFGRVNADNEQFF. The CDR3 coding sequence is TGTGCCAGCAGCTTTGGTCGGGTAAACGCCGACAATGAGCAGTTCTTC.

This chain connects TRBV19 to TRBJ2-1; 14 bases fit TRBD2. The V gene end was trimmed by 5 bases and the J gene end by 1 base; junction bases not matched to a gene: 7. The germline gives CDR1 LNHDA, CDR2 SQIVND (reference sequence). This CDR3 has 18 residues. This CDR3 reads CASSYGLAGGRSYNEQFF. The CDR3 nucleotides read TGTGCCAGTAGTTATGGACTAGCGGGAGGAAGATCCTACAATGAGCAGTTCTTC.

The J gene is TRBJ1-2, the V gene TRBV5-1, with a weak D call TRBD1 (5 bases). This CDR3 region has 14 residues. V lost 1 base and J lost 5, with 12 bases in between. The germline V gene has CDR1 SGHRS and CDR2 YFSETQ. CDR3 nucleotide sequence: TGCGCCAGCAGCTTGAGGTCGGGGGGTTATGGCTACACCTTC. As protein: CASSLRSGGYGYTF.

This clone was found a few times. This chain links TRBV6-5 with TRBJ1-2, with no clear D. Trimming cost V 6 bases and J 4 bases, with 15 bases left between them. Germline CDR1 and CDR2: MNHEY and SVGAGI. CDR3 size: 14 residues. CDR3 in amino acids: CASREPGFSYGYTF. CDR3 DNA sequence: TGTGCCAGCAGAGAGCCGGGATTTTCCTATGGCTACACCTTC.

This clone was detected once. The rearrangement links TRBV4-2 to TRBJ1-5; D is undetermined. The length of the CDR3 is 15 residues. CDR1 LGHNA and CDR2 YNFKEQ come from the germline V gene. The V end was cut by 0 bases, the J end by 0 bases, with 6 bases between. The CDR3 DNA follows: TGTGCCAGCAGCCAAGAACAGTATAGCAATCAGCCCCAGCATTTT. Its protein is CASSQEQYSNQPQHF.

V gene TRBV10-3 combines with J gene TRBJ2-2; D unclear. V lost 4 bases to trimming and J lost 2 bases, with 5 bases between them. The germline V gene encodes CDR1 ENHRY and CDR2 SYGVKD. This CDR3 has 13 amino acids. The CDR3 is CAISAINTGELFF. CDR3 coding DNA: TGTGCCATCAGTGCCATCAACACCGGGGAGCTGTTTTTT.

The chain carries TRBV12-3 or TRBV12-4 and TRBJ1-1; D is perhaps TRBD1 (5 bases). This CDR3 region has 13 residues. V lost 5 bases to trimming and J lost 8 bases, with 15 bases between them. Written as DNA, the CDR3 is TGTGCCAGCAGTCGCAGGGTTGGGAAGGAAGCTTTCTTT. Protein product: CASSRRVGKEAFF.

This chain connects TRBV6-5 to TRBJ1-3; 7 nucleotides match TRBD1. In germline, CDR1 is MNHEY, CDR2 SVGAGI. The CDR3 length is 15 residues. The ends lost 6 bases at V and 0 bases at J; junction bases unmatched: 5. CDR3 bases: TGTGCCAGCAGGAGACAGGGACTCTCTGGAAACACCATATATTTT. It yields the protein CASRRQGLSGNTIYF.

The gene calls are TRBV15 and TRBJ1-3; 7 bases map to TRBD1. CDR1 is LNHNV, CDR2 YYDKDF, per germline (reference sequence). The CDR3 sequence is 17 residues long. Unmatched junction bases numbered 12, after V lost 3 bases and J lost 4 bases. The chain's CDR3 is CATSRIGGGASGNTIYF. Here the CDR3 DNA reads TGTGCCACCAGCAGGATAGGAGGGGGCGCTTCGGGAAACACCATATATTTT.

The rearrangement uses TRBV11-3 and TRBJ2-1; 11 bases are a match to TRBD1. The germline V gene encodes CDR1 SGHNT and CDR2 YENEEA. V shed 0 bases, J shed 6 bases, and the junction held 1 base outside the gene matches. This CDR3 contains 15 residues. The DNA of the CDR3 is TGTGCCAGCAGCTTAGAAGGGACAGGGGGCAATGAGCAGTTCTTC. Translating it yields CASSLEGTGGNEQFF.

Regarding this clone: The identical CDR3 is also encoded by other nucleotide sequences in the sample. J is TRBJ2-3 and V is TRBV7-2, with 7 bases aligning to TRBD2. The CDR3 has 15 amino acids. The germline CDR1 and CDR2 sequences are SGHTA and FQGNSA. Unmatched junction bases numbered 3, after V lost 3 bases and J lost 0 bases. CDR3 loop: CASSFLAASTDTQYF. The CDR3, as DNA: TGTGCCAGCAGCTTTCTAGCGGCTAGCACAGATACGCAGTATTTT.

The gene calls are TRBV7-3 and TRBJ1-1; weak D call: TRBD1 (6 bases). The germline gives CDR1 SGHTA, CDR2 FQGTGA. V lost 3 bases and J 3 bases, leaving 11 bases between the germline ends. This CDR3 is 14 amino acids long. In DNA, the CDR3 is TGTGCCAGCAGCTTCAGGGGAAGTGACACTGAAGCTTTCTTT. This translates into CASSFRGSDTEAFF.

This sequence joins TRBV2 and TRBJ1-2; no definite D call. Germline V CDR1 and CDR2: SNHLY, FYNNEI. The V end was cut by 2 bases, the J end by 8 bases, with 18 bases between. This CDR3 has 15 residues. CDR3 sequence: CASSESGFGRGGYTF. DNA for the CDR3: TGTGCCAGCAGTGAAAGTGGATTTGGCAGAGGAGGCTACACCTTC.

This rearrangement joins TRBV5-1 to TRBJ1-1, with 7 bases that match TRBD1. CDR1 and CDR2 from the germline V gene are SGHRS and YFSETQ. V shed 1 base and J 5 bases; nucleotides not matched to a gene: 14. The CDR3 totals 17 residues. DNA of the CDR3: TGCGCCAGCAGCTTGTCAGTAGGCCGGGGCAGGGGGACTGAAGCTTTCTTT. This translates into CASSLSVGRGRGTEAFF. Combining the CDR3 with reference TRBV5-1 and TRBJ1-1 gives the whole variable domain KAGVTQTPRYLIKTRGQQVTLSCSPISGHRSVSWYQQTPGQGLQFLFEYFSETQRNKGNFPGRFSGRQFSNSRSEMNVSTLELGDSALYLCASSLSVGRGRGTEAFFGQGTRLTVV.

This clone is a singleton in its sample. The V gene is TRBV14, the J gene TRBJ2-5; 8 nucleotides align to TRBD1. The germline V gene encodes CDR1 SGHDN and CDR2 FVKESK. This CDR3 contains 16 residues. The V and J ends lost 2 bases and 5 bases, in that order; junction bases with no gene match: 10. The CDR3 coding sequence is TGTGCCAGCAGCCAAATCAGGGGGCTAGTAAGGGAGACCCAGTACTTC. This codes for CASSQIRGLVRETQYF. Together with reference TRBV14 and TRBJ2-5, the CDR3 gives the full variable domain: EAGVTQFPSHSVIEKGQTVTLRCDPISGHDNLYWYRRVMGKEIKFLLHFVKESKQDESGMPNNRFLAERTGGTYSTLKVQPAELEDSGVYFCASSQIRGLVRETQYFGPGTRLLVL.

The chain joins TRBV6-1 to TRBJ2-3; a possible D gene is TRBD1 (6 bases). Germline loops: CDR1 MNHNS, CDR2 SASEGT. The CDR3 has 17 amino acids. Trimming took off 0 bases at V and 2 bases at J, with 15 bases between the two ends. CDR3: CASSEARTAGFTDTQYF. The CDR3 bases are TGTGCCAGCAGTGAAGCAAGGACAGCCGGATTCACAGATACGCAGTATTTT.

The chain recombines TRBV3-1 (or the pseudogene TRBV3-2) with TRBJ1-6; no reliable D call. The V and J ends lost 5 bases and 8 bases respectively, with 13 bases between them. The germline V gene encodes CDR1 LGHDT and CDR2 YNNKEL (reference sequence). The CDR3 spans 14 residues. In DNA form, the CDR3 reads TGTGCCAGCAGCATAGCTTCCCCCTATTCACCCCTCCACTTT. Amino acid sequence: CASSIASPYSPLHF.

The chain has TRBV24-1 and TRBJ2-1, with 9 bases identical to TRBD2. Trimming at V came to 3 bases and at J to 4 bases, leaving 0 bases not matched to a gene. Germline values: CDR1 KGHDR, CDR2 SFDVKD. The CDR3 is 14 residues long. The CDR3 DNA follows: TGTGCCACCAGTGATAGCGGGAGGTACAATGAGCAGTTCTTC. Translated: CATSDSGRYNEQFF.

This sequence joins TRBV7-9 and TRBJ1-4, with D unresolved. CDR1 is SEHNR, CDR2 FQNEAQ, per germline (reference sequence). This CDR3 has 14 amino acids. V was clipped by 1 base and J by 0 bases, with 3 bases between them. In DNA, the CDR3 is TGTGCCAGCAGCTTAGGAGCAACTAATGAAAAACTGTTTTTT. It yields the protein CASSLGATNEKLFF.

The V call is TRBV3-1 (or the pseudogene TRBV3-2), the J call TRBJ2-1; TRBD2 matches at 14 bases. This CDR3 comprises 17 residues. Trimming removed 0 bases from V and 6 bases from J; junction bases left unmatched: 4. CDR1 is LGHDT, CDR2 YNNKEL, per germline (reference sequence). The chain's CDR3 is CASSQEPTSGRANEQFF. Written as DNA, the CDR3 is TGTGCCAGCAGCCAAGAGCCGACTAGCGGGAGGGCCAATGAGCAGTTCTTC.

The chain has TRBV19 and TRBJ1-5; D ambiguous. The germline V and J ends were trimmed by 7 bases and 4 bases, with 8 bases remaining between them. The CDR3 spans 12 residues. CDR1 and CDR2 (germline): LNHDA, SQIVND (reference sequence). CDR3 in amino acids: CASKLPNQPQHF. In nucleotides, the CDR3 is TGTGCCAGTAAACTCCCTAATCAGCCCCAGCATTTT.

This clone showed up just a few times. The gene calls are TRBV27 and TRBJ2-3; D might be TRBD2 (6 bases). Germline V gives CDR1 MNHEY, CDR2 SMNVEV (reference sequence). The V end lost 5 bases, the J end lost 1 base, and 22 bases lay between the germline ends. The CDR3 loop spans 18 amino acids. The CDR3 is CASSPLSLAFLGTDTQYF. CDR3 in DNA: TGTGCCAGCAGTCCCCTATCTCTAGCGTTCCTCGGCACAGATACGCAGTATTTT.

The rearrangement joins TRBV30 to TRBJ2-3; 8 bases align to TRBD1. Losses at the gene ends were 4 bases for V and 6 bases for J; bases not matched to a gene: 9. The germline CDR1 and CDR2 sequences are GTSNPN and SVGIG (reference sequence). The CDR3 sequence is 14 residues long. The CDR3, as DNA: TGTGCCTGGATTTTAGCGACAGGGGACGATACGCAGTATTTT. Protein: CAWILATGDDTQYF. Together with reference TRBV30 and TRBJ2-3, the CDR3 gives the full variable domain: SQTIHQWPATLVQPVGSPLSLECTVEGTSNPNLYWYRQAAGRGLQLLFYSVGIGQISSEVPQNLSASRPQDRQFILSSKKLLLSDSGFYLCAWILATGDDTQYFGPGTRLTVL.

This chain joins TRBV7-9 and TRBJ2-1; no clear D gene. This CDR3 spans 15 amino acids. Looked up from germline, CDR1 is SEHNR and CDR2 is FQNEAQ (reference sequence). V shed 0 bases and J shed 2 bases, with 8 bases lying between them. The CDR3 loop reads CASSLAGGAYNEQFF. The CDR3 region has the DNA TGTGCCAGCAGCTTAGCCGGCGGAGCCTACAATGAGCAGTTCTTC.